This T cell receptor (beta chain) was observed in a study of beta chain features in type 1 diabetes. Study overall: Patients did not differ from healthy donors in age, gender or cell yield.

A note on this clone: The antigen is not known.

Expressed TCRB transcripts were sequenced because the entire RNA isolate underwent reverse transcription. Regulatory, naive and central memory T cell samples averaged around 3.9 million reads. Here immunoSEQ multiplex PCR was the method, and the copy in TCRdb shows in-frame clones only, minus some. The sample holds hundreds of thousands of clones, roughly 12% seen once. Germline trimming cut 6 bases from V and 7 bases from J; bases unmatched to any gene: 11. CDR3 size: 15 residues. Per the germline V gene, CDR1 is MDHEN and CDR2 is SYDVKM. Study observations and caveats: The VDJ junctions of type 1 diabetes patients carried fewer insertions and more deletions. The similarity of naive, central memory and Treg TCRB repertoires appeared greater among patients than among healthy donors. Type 1 diabetes patients had moderately but significantly shorter TCRB CDR3s in all four CD4+ subsets.

J is TRBJ2-2 and V is TRBV28; 7 nucleotides line up with TRBD1. Material: naive CD4+ T cells from blood. This sequence was found in a man younger than 35 with type 1 diabetes. In nucleotides, the CDR3 is TGTGCCAGCAGCACACAGGGGACAGTCCTCGGGGAGCTGTTTTTT. Its translation: CASSTQGTVLGELFF.